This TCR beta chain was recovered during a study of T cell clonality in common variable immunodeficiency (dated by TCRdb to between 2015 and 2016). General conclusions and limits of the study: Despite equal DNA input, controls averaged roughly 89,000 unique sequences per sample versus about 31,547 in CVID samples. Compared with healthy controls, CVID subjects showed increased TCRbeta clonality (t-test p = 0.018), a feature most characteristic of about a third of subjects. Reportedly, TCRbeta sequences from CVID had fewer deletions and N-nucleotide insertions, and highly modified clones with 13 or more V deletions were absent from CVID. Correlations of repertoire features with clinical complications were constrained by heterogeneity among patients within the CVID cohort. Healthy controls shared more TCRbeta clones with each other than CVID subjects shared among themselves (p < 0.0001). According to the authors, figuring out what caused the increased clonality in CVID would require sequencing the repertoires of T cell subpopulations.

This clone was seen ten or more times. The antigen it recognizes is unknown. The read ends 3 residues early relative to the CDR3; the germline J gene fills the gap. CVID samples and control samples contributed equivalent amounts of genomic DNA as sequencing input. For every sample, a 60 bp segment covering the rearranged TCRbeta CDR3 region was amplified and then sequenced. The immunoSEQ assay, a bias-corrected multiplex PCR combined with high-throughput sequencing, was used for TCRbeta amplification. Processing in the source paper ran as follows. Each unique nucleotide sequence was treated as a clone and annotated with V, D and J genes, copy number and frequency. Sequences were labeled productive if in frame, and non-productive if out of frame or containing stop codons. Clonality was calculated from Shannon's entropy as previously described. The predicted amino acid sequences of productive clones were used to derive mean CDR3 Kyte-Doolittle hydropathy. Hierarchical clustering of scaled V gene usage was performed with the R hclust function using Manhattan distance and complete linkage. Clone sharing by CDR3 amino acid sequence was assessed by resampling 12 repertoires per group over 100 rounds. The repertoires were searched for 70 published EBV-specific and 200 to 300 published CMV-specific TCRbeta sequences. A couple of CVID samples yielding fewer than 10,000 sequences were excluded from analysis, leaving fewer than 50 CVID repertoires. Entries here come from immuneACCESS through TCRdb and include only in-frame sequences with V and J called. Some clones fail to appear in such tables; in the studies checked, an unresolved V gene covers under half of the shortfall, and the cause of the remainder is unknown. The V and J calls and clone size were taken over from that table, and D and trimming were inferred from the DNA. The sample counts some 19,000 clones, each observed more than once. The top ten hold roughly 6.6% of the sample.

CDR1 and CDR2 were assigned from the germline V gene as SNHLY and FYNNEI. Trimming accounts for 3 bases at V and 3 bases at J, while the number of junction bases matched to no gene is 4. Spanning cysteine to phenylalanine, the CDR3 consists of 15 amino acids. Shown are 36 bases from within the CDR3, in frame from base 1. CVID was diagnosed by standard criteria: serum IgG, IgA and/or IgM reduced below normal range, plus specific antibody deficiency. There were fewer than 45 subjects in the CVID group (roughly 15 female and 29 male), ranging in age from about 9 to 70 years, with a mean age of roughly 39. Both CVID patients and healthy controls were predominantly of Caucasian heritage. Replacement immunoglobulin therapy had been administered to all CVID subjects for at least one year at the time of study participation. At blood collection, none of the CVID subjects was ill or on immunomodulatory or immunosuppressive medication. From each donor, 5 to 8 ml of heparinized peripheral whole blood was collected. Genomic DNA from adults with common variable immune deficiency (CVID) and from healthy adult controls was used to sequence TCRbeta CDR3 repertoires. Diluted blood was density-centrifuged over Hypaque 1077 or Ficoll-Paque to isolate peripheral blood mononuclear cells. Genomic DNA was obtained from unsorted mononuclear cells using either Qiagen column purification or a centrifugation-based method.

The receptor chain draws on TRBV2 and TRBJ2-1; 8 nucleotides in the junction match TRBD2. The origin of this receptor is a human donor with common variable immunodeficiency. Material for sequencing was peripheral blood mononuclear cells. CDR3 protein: CASSEEGLVYNEQFF. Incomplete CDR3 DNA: TGTGCCAGCAGTGAGGAGGGACTAGTCTACAATGAG.